Listed below are T cell receptor beta chains from one sample, sequenced in a study of blood T cell repertoires in COVID-19. Assay: immunoSEQ multiplex PCR; the TCRdb copy retains only in-frame clones and omits some. Altogether 150,000 to 200,000 clones are present, approximately 88% being singletons, with the ten largest covering around 1.5%. The sequenced material came from peripheral blood. The receptors were sampled from a woman between 50 and 59 years old with acute or convalescent COVID-19. The CDR3 runs from the conserved cysteine through the conserved F or W. The D gene is left open where the match is weak. The size entry is marked missing in some rows and otherwise reads once, few, many or a size class.

clone_size j_call d_call v_call cdr3_nt cdr3_aa
- TRBJ2-3 - TRBV4-3 TGCGCCAGCAGCCAAGAACAGGGTCCCTCCCTCACAGATACGCAGTATTTT CASSQEQGPSLTDTQYF
- TRBJ1-2 - TRBV4-3 TGCGCCAGCAGCCAAGATAACCGGGGATACTATGGCTACACCTTC CASSQDNRGYYGYTF
- TRBJ2-5 TRBD1 TRBV7-9 TGTGCCAGCAGCTTAGGGACAGGAGGCCAAGAGACCCAGTACTTC CASSLGTGGQETQYF
- TRBJ2-7 - TRBV30 TGTGCCTGGATTAGGGGATCCTACGAGCAGTACTTC CAWIRGSYEQYF
- TRBJ1-2 - TRBV5-1 TGCGCCAGCAGCTTGGCTGGGCTCTACGACTATGGCTACACCTTC CASSLAGLYDYGYTF
- TRBJ2-5 - TRBV5-1 TGCGCCAGCAGCTTGGTGGCAGGGGATCGACAAGAGACCCAGTACTTC CASSLVAGDRQETQYF
- TRBJ2-1 - TRBV7-9 TGTGCCAGCAGCTTAGCGGGGGGAATCCATGAGCAGTTCTTC CASSLAGGIHEQFF
- TRBJ2-5 TRBD2 TRBV5-1 TGCGCCAGCAGCTTGGAACTAGCGGAAGAGACCCAGTACTTC CASSLELAEETQYF
- TRBJ1-2 - TRBV7-2 TGTGCCAGCAGCTCGGACAGTCTCTATGGCTACACCTTC CASSSDSLYGYTF
- TRBJ1-6 TRBD1 TRBV2 TGTGCCAGCATTTCCGGGACAGGGAGGTTAAGTCCCCTCCACTTT CASISGTGRLSPLHF
- TRBJ2-7 TRBD1 TRBV7-6 TGTGCCAGCAGCCCCGGGACAGGGGGCTACGAGCAGTACTTC CASSPGTGGYEQYF
- TRBJ1-3 - TRBV10-2 TGCGCCAGCAGTGAGTCCGGGATAGCGGGAAACACCATATATTTT CASSESGIAGNTIYF
- TRBJ2-3 TRBD2 TRBV6-2/TRBV6-3 TGTGCCAGCAGTAAAATAAGCGGGAGGTATTCAGATACGCAGTATTTT CASSKISGRYSDTQYF
- TRBJ2-7 - TRBV13 TGTGCCAGCAGCTTAGAGCCAGGGAATCCCTACGAGCAGTACTTC CASSLEPGNPYEQYF
- TRBJ1-1 - TRBV29-1 TGCAGCGTCTCTGACACTGAAGCTTTCTTT CSVSDTEAFF
- TRBJ1-2 - TRBV7-8 TGTGCCAGCAGCTTTCAGGGGCAGGGGAGAGGCTACACCTTC CASSFQGQGRGYTF
- TRBJ1-3 - TRBV11-3 TGTGCCAGCAGCAGGCAGGGGGGAAACACCATATATTTT CASSRQGGNTIYF
- TRBJ1-4 - TRBV7-9 TGTGCCAGTGGATTGTGGGGGGAAGGTGAAAAACTGTTTTTT CASGLWGEGEKLFF
- TRBJ2-7 - TRBV14 TGTGCCAGCAGCCAAGGACCCGGGTACTACGAGCAGTACTTC CASSQGPGYYEQYF
- TRBJ2-5 - TRBV9 TGTGCCAGCAGTGAGAAATCTATCCAAGAGACCCAGTACTTC CASSEKSIQETQYF
- TRBJ2-7 TRBD1 TRBV6-1 TGTGCCAGCAGGGGACAGGGGAGTACGTACGAGCAGTACTTC CASRGQGSTYEQYF
- TRBJ2-3 TRBD2 TRBV24-1 TGTGCCACCAGTGATCTCGGACTAGCGGGAGGTAAGGCAGATACGCAGTATTTT CATSDLGLAGGKADTQYF
once TRBJ2-5 - TRBV7-2 TGTGCCAGCAACTTGCGGGGCCAGGGGACCCAGTACTTC CASNLRGQGTQYF
- TRBJ2-1 - TRBV9 TGTGCCAGCAGCCCCCAAATCGGTGAGCAGTTCTTC CASSPQIGEQFF
- TRBJ2-7 - TRBV7-9 TGTGCCAGCAGCTTACCCAGCTCCTACGAGCAGTACTTC CASSLPSSYEQYF
- TRBJ1-4 TRBD1 TRBV5-1 TGCGCCAGCACTAACAGGGGTTCGACTAATGAAAAACTGTTTTTT CASTNRGSTNEKLFF
few TRBJ1-1 - TRBV19 TGTGCCAGTAGTATCTCCCTTACAGCAAACACTGAAGCTTTCTTT CASSISLTANTEAFF
- TRBJ1-2 - TRBV7-9 TGTGCCAGCAGCTTAAAACGGGATGGCTACACCTTC CASSLKRDGYTF
- TRBJ1-1 - TRBV19 TGTGCCAGTAGGATGATACGTTCAGGGGAGTTCACTGAAGCTTTCTTT CASRMIRSGEFTEAFF
- TRBJ2-1 - TRBV20-1 TGCAGTGCTAGTGCACAGGCTTTGGGTTTGGAGCAGTTCTTC CSASAQALGLEQFF
- TRBJ1-1 - TRBV9 TGTGCCAGCAGCGCGGGATACGGGGACACTGAAGCTTTCTTT CASSAGYGDTEAFF
few TRBJ1-5 - TRBV3-1/TRBV3-2 TGTGCCAGCAGCCAAGATCTGACGGGTGGTCAGCCCCAGCATTTT CASSQDLTGGQPQHF
- TRBJ1-1 - TRBV30 TGTGCCTGGACCCATAGCACTGAAGCTTTCTTT CAWTHSTEAFF
- TRBJ2-7 TRBD1 TRBV10-3 TGTGCCATCAGTGAGGGGACAGGGGGTACCTACGAGCAGTACTTC CAISEGTGGTYEQYF
- TRBJ1-6 - TRBV5-1 TGCGCCAGCAGCTTGGCTGGGCGATCACCCCTCCACTTT CASSLAGRSPLHF
- TRBJ1-5 TRBD1 TRBV15 TGTGCCACCAGCAGAGACCCAGGGGGTAGCAATCAGCCCCAGCATTTT CATSRDPGGSNQPQHF
- TRBJ1-2 - TRBV5-1 TGCGCCAGCAGCTACGACAGCCCATATGGCTACACCTTC CASSYDSPYGYTF
- TRBJ2-7 - TRBV3-1/TRBV3-2 TGTGCCAGCAGCCCTTCGGTCAACTACGAGCAGTACTTC CASSPSVNYEQYF
few TRBJ1-1 - TRBV3-1/TRBV3-2 TGTGCCAGCAACTGGCGGGGTATGGCTGAAGCTTTCTTT CASNWRGMAEAFF
- TRBJ2-6 - TRBV12-5 TGTGCTAGTGCCCTGGGGCGGGGCACTGGGGCCAACGTCCTGACTTTC CASALGRGTGANVLTF
- TRBJ1-1 TRBD1 TRBV7-9 TGTGCCAGCAGCTTAGTCATGGGACAGGGAAACACTGAAGCTTTCTTT CASSLVMGQGNTEAFF
few TRBJ1-1 - TRBV29-1 TGCAGCTTCTTGAGTGGTTCCGAAGAAGCTTTCTTT CSFLSGSEEAFF
- TRBJ2-7 - TRBV18 TGTGCCAGCTCCCCCCAGGGGAACACCGGTGGACCGTACTTC CASSPQGNTGGPYF
- TRBJ2-1 - TRBV5-4 TGTGCCAGCAGTCTGGGTGGGGCGGATGAGCAGTTCTTC CASSLGGADEQFF
- TRBJ1-2 - TRBV18 TGTGCCAGCTCACCAGGGGGGGCGCGGTTATACTATGGCTACACCTTC CASSPGGARLYYGYTF
- TRBJ2-7 TRBD2 TRBV7-2 TGTGCCAGCAGCTTAGCGGGAGGGCCCCTATACGAGCAGTACTTC CASSLAGGPLYEQYF
once TRBJ2-2 TRBD2 TRBV11-3 TGTGCCAGCAGCTCTGGGGGGGGACTAGCGGTAAACACCGGGGAGCTGTTTTTT CASSSGGGLAVNTGELFF
- TRBJ2-3 - TRBV29-1 TGCAGCGCAGAGGGGGGGCGAGGTTTGGATACGCAGTATTTT CSAEGGRGLDTQYF